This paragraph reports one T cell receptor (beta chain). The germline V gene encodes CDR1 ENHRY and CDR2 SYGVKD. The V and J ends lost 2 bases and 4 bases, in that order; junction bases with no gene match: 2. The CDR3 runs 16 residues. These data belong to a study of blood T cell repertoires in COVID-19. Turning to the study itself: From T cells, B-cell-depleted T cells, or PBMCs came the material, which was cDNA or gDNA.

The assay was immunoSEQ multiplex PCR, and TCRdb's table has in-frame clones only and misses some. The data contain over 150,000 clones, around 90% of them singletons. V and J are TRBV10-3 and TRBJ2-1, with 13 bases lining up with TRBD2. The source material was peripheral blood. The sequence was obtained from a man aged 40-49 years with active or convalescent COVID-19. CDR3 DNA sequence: TGTGCCATCAGTGAGCGACTAGCGGGGGGTTACAATGAGCAGTTCTTC. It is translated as CAISERLAGGYNEQFF.